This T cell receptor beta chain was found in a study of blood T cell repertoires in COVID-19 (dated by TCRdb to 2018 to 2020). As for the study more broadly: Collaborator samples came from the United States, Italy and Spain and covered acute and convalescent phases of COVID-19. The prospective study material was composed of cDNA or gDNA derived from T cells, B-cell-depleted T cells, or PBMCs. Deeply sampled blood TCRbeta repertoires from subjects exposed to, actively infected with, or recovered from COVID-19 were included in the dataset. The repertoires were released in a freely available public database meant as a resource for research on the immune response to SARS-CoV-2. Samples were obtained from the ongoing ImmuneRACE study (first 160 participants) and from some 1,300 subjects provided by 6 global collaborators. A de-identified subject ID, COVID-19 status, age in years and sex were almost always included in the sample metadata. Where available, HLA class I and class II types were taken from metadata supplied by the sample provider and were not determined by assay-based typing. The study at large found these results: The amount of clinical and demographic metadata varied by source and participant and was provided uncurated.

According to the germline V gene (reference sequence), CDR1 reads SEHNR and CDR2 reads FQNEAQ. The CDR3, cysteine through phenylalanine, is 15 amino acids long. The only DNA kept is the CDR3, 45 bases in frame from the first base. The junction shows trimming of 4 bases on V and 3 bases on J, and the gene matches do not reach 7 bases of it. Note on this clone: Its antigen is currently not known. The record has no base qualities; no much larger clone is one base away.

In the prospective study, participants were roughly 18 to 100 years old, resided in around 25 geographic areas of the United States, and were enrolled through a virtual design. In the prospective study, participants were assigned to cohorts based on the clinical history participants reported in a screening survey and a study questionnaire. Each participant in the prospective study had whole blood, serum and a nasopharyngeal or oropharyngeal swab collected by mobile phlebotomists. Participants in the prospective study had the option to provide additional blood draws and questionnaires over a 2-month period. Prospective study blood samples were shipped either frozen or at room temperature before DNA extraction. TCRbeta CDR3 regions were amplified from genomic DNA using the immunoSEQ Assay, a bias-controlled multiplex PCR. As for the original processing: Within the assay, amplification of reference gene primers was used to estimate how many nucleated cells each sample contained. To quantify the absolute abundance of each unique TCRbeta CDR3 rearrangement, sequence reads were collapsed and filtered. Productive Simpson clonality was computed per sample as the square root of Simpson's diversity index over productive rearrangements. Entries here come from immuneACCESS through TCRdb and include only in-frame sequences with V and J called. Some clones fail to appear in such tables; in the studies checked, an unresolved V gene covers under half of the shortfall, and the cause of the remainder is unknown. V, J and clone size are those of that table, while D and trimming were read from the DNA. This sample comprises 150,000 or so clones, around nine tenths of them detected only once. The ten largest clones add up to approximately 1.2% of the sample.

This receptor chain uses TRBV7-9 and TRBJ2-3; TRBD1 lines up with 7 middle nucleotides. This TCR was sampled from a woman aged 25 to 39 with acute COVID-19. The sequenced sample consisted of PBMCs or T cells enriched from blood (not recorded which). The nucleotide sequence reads TGTGCCAGCAGCTCACAGGGGTCTTGGACAGATACGCAGTATTTT. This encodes CASSSQGSWTDTQYF.